The T cell receptor (beta chain) described here comes from a study of shared T cell receptors in the human thymus. The CDR3 runs to 16 residues. V was pared by 4 bases and J by 0 bases, with 4 bases of the junction left unmatched. The germline CDR1 and CDR2 sequences are SGHTA and FQGNSA. Here immunoSEQ multiplex PCR was the method, and the copy in TCRdb shows in-frame clones only, minus some. Here the sample spans over 350,000 clones, 95% being singletons. Specimen: thymocytes. The chain recombines TRBV7-2 with TRBJ2-3; 10 bases are a match to TRBD2. The sequence derives from a human donor. CDR3 nucleotides: TGTGCCAGCAGCTCGCTAGCGGGAGATAGCACAGATACGCAGTATTTT. Translated, it gives CASSSLAGDSTDTQYF.